This TCR beta chain is drawn from a study of T cell clonotyping in hematopoietic cell transplantation. Findings and limits, study-wide: Higher Inverse Simpson Index values in graft donor and pretransplant recipient predicted broader posttransplant TCR diversity. At the given depth, recipient repertoires were over 95% de novo clonotypes. CD4 and CD8 repertoire contributions could not be separated without sorting.

The CDR3 runs 13 residues. Germline loops: CDR1 SGHTA, CDR2 FQGNSA. The ends were cut back, 5 bases at V and 4 bases at J, with 12 bases in the middle. This clone was observed once. Its specificity is unknown. TCRdb's table, derived via immunoSEQ multiplex PCR, lists solely in-frame clones and lacks some. The sample lists 15,000 to 20,000 clones; roughly 80% were seen once. This clonotype originated in a man aged 55 to 70 in good health. Some clones in this sample may be carry-over from other donors' samples. V is TRBV7-2 and J is TRBJ2-7; D uncertain. Sequencing was performed on peripheral blood mononuclear cells. The CDR3 bases are TGTGCCAGCAGCCTCCCGACAAGATACGAGCAGTACTTC. Protein: CASSLPTRYEQYF. Complete variable domain (other parts from reference TRBV7-2 and TRBJ2-7): GAGVSQSPSNKVTEKGKDVELRCDPISGHTALYWYRQSLGQGLEFLIYFQGNSAPDKSGLPSDRFSAERTGGSVSTLTIQRTQQEDSAVYLCASSLPTRYEQYFGPGTRLTVT.